The 10 T cell receptor beta chains presented below share a single source sample, sequenced in a study of Graves' ophthalmopathy and Graves' hyperthyroidism. Amplified material comprised TCR beta CDR3 regions derived from RNA transcripts. HTBI-primed first-round RT-PCR preceded second-round multiplex PCR. Using its own MiXCR run on the multiplex PCR reads, TCRdb lists one record per CDR3 protein. The sample includes 600,000 to 650,000 distinct CDR3 sequences, about 24% of them seen just once. Sequenced input: peripheral blood. These receptors originate from a young woman with stable Graves' hyperthyroidism. Some clones in this sample may be carry-over from other donors' samples.

CDR3: CASSRDSLLYGYTF. CDR3 nucleotides: TGTGCCAGCTCACGGGACAGCCTGCTGTATGGCTACACCTTC. This rearrangement joins TRBV18 to TRBJ1-2, with 7 positions matching TRBD1. CDR1 is KGHSH, CDR2 LQKENI, per germline. V lost 4 bases, J lost 5 bases, and 7 bases stayed unmatched. The CDR3 contains 14 residues.

V usage is TRBV5-1 and J usage is TRBJ2-3; 13 bases align to TRBD2. J gave up 1 base and V 4 bases, and 6 bases lay outside the gene matches. Germline loops: CDR1 SGHRS, CDR2 YFSETQ. The CDR3 runs 17 residues. The CDR3 sequence: CASSLRLAGGGTDTQYF. As DNA, the CDR3 is TGCGCCAGCAGCCTCCGACTAGCGGGAGGTGGCACAGATACGCAGTATTTT. Using reference TRBV5-1 and TRBJ2-3 for the parts outside the CDR3, the full variable domain is KAGVTQTPRYLIKTRGQQVTLSCSPISGHRSVSWYQQTPGQGLQFLFEYFSETQRNKGNFPGRFSGRQFSNSRSEMNVSTLELGDSALYLCASSLRLAGGGTDTQYFGPGTRLTVL.

The chain joins TRBV6-2 or TRBV6-3 to TRBJ2-3; TRBD2 matches 15 bases. This CDR3 is 19 amino acids long. V trimming: 5 bases; J trimming: 4 bases; junction bases outside the gene matches: 13. Germline CDR1 is MNHEY and CDR2 is SVGEGT. The CDR3 DNA reads as TGTGCCAGCAGTCCTCTAGCGGGACTAGCGGGGGGAATGTCAGATACGCAGTATTTT. The encoded protein is CASSPLAGLAGGMSDTQYF.

This chain uses TRBV6-5 with TRBJ1-5, with a possible D match to TRBD1 (6 bases). This CDR3 is built from 16 residues. V lost 2 bases to trimming and J lost 6 bases, with 17 bases between them. Germline V CDR1 and CDR2: MNHEY, SVGAGI. CDR3 sequence (DNA): TGTGCCAGCAGTTACCAAGCCCCGGGGGCAAGTCAGCCCCAGCATTTT. Residues: CASSYQAPGASQPQHF.

The chain joins TRBV12-5 to TRBJ2-7; 9 bases fit TRBD1. The germline V gene has CDR1 LGHNT and CDR2 FRNRAP. Trimming cost V 5 bases and J 0 bases; bases outside gene matches: 8. The CDR3 has 16 residues. In DNA form, the CDR3 reads TGTGCTAGTGGTACCGGGACAGGGATGAGCTCCTACGAGCAGTACTTC. Protein product: CASGTGTGMSSYEQYF.

The chain is built from TRBV30 and TRBJ1-2; 7 nucleotides align to TRBD1. Germline V gene lookup returns CDR1 GTSNPN and CDR2 SVGIG (reference sequence). CDR3 length equals 14 residues. J lost 4 bases, V lost 2 bases, and 7 bases had no gene match. For the CDR3, the DNA is TGTGCCTGGAGTCTCCAGGGGGGAGGCTATGGCTACACCTTC. Translated: CAWSLQGGGYGYTF.

This clonotype appeared a few times. The rearrangement uses TRBV7-9 and TRBJ2-7, with no clear D. This CDR3 comprises 15 residues. Germline V CDR1 and CDR2: SEHNR, FQNEAQ (reference sequence). The ends were cut back, 1 base at V and 3 bases at J, with 13 bases in the middle. The CDR3 DNA is TGTGCCAGCAGCTTAGATGGTAGCCCTCACTACGAGCAGTACTTC. This gives the protein CASSLDGSPHYEQYF.

This clonotype came up many times. The chain couples TRBV15 to TRBJ2-7; D is tentatively TRBD1 or TRBD2 (5 bases each). The V and J ends lost 1 base and 2 bases respectively, with 12 bases between them. Germline assignment: CDR1 LNHNV and CDR2 YYDKDF (reference sequence). The CDR3 is 15 amino acids. In DNA, the CDR3 is TGTGCCACCAGCAGAGTAGGGCAGGGACCCTACGAGCAGTACTTC. Translating it yields CATSRVGQGPYEQYF.

Many counts were recorded for this clonotype. V usage is TRBV5-1 and J usage is TRBJ1-1; D is uncertain. V was shortened by 2 bases and J by 8 bases, with 13 bases between the two germline ends. The CDR3 length is 13 residues. The germline V gene encodes CDR1 SGHRS and CDR2 YFSETQ. The CDR3 loop is CASSLGVRAEAFF. The CDR3 DNA follows: TGCGCCAGCAGCTTAGGAGTTAGGGCCGAAGCTTTCTTT. Together with reference TRBV5-1 and TRBJ1-1, the CDR3 gives the full variable domain: KAGVTQTPRYLIKTRGQQVTLSCSPISGHRSVSWYQQTPGQGLQFLFEYFSETQRNKGNFPGRFSGRQFSNSRSEMNVSTLELGDSALYLCASSLGVRAEAFFGQGTRLTVV.

Here the CDR3 reads CASSPIGGAFYEQYF. DNA for the CDR3: TGTGCCAGCAGTCCCATAGGGGGCGCGTTCTACGAGCAGTACTTC. V is TRBV27 and J is TRBJ2-7; 7 bases are a match to TRBD1. Trimming cost V 5 bases and J 3 bases; bases outside gene matches: 10. Germline CDR1 is MNHEY and CDR2 is SMNVEV (reference sequence). The CDR3 covers 15 residues.